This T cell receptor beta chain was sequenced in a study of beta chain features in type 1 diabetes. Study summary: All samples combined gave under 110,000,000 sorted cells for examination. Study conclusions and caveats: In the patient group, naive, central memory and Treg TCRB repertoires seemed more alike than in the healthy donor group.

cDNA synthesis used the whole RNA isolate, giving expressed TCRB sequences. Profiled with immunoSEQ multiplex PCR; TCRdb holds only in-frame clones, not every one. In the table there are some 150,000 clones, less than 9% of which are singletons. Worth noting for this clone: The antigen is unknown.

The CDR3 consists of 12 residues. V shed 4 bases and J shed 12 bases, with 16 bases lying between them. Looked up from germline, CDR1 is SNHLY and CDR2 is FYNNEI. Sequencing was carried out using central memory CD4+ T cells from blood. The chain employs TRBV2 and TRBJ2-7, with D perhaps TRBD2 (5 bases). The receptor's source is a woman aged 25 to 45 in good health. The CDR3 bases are TGTGCCAGCAGTGTAGGACTGGAGGCACGGTACTTC. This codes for CASSVGLEARYF. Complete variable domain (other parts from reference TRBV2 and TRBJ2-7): EPEVTQTPSHQVTQMGQEVILRCVPISNHLYFYWYRQILGQKVEFLVSFYNNEISEKSEIFDDQFSVERPDGSNFTLKIRSTKLEDSAMYFCASSVGLEARYFGPGTRLTVT.